This T cell receptor (beta chain) originates from a study of cytomegalovirus exposure and HLA in healthy donors (dated by TCRdb to 2016 to 2017). Regarding the research as a whole: An earlier analysis of roughly 630 of the donors reported roughly 270 Gb of sequence data and some 120 million unique TCR beta sequences from around 200 million T cells. An early release that covered fewer than 750 HLA-typed donors contained approximately 300 gigabases of sequencing data and roughly 84 million unique TCR sequences. Of the approximately 400 genotyped donors, approximately 80% were placed in the genetic ancestry cluster associated with self-reported Caucasian donors. The study aimed to test whether signatures of past pathogen exposure could be identified by cataloging public T cell receptors. Using immunosequencing, the study profiled T cell repertoires from some 670 subjects and related those repertoires to cytomegalovirus serostatus. Besides the first cohort of about 730 subjects, a separate validation cohort made up of roughly 130 different subjects was used. High-throughput TCR immunosequencing, statistical association of individual TCRs with disease status, and machine learning were combined to predict cytomegalovirus infection status. A later analysis re-examined previously published TCR beta repertoires from roughly 650 donors and added high-resolution HLA genotyping to investigate patterns of TCR occurrence. Rather than drawing on any new phenotypic data, the later analysis identified candidate immune exposures from TCR beta sequences and the way those sequences occurred across donors. An earlier analysis of 500 to 650 of the donors applied high-throughput TCR beta sequencing to assess whether each TCR beta V gene segment acted as functional or pseudogenic. Donor age, sex, ethnicity and CMV serostatus were compiled together with the repertoire data. In a later genetic analysis, genome-wide SNP genotypes for about 60% of the 666 donors were used, and that subset was treated as a discovery cohort. All discovery cohort repertoires had been generated on a single sequencing platform. HLA typing covered class I and class II loci at four-digit resolution. Typing coverage varied by locus: roughly 620-640 donors for A, B, C, DRB1 and DQB1; around 560 for DQA1; around 570 for DPA1; 400 to 480 for DPB1. About five DR-DQ haplotypes were handled as single units for association and clustering because linkage in the cohort was strong. Among roughly 400 genotyped donors of the cohort, an average of around 220,000 unique TCR beta nucleotide sequences was sequenced per donor, of which 15% to 20% were non-productive. The paper's findings and limits, for the study overall: In an earlier analysis of 450 to 750 of the donors, most TCR beta V segments appeared in productive rearrangements about 87% or about 30% of the time, broadly matching IMGT annotations. Compared with the roughly 670-donor mean, donors in an Asian-associated ancestry cluster had fewer N-insertions in productive TCRs, according to a later genetic analysis. A group of highly shared sequence variants was considered likely to be a technical artifact of the sequencing pipeline. CMV serostatus was the only immune exposure information available for the cohort. A later analysis found that HLA-associated TCR beta chains were more clonally expanded and had lower generation probabilities than equally common non-associated chains. Assigning TCR associations to individual alleles was difficult when HLA alleles, especially DR and DQ, strongly co-occurred. Linkage disequilibrium might explain the correlated functional status among segregating V segments, but an unknown experimental factor could not be excluded. The study listed 150 to 200 TCR beta chains as associated with cytomegalovirus. A further reported finding was that TCR beta sequences accurately predicted the HLA-A and HLA-B alleles for most subjects in the first cohort. An association between a missense DCLRE1C variant and V-gene and J-gene trimming of TCR beta chains was found in a later genetic analysis and replicated in an independent cohort. According to a later analysis, parvovirus B19, influenza, CMV and Epstein-Barr virus appeared linked to several top co-occurrence clusters. The authors suggested that the approach could potentially be extended to other disease states and immunological phenotypes. A later analysis found that TCR association rates varied across HLA loci, with DRB1 alleles showing the most associated TCRs and HLA-C alleles the fewest. The earlier analysis of 450 to 700 of the donors excluded 15 to 20 rarely observed V segments, including chromosome 9 orphons, because counts were too low. The classifier was reported to diagnose cytomegalovirus status with high specificity and sensitivity in both the original cohort and the validation cohort. HLA typing was unavailable for some donors at each locus, so association tests used only the typed subset. Roughly uniform sequencing depth across donors was assumed in presence/absence analyses, although this assumption may not hold. This cohort had only TCR beta chains sequenced, and the lack of alpha or paired-chain data limited which features could be detected. In vitro tests confirmed that a few of the cytomegalovirus-associated TCR beta chains recognize cytomegalovirus antigens. At a false discovery rate of 0.05, a later analysis linked 16,000 or so TCR beta sequences to specific HLA alleles. Most TCR sequences were observed very rarely across donors, whereas some public TCRs were present in many individuals. A later analysis found that most CMV-associated TCR beta chains appeared HLA-restricted, with HLA associations seemingly driven largely by CMV exposure.

Library prep was done by the immunoSEQ multiplex PCR assay. The multiplex PCR relied on a mix of 60 forward primers for TCR Vbeta segments and 13 reverse primers for TCR Jbeta segments. A multiplex PCR assay on genomic DNA amplified the CDR3 region of rearranged TCR beta genes. Amplified TCR beta libraries were sequenced as 87-base-pair reads on the Illumina HiSeq System. On the study's bioinformatics: In a later analysis, some 80 million unique TCR beta chains were counted across the approximately 670 repertoires, and about 9.9 million of these chains were shared by at least two donors. To remove PCR and sequencing errors, raw reads were error-corrected and collapsed into unique sequences using a nearest-neighbor algorithm that merged closely related sequences. Alignment of CDR3 sequences to IMGT reference sequences was used to assign V, D and J gene segments. For a sequence to be retained, at least a six-nucleotide match to both a V gene segment and a J gene segment was required. A rearrangement counted as productive if the CDR3 had no stop codons and remained in frame with V and J, and every other rearrangement counted as non-productive. Following IMGT convention, CDR3 was defined as the stretch from the second conserved V-encoded cysteine to the conserved J-encoded phenylalanine. In an earlier analysis of 500 to 650 of the donors, sequences lacking an unambiguous match to a single V gene segment were excluded. An earlier analysis of several hundred of the donors called V segments functional above 56.7% productive rearrangements and segregating when the between-donor standard deviation exceeded 5%. A statistical classification framework was built for diagnosing cytomegalovirus status from the catalog of TCR beta chain sequences. V and J gene assignment, in a later analysis, came from comparing TCR nucleotide sequences with IMGT/GENE-DB human TR gene sequences. In a later analysis, CDR3 sequences and most-parsimonious VDJ recombination scenarios were assigned using the TCRdist pipeline. A later analysis defined each TCR beta chain by its CDR3 amino acid sequence plus V-gene family, and excluded reads lacking a unique V-gene family. A later analysis removed several hundred highly shared, low-generation-probability nucleotide sequences to deal with suspected cross-contamination and a sequencing artifact. A later analysis calculated a clonal expansion index for each public chain from normalized within-repertoire ranks of inferred template counts. A later analysis computed generation probabilities with a VDJ recombination model fitted to out-of-frame rearrangements, and checked the results against IGoR. In a later analysis, hypergeometric tests were used to score TCR-TCR, TCR-HLA and TCR-CMV co-occurrence, with a repertoire-size bias correction applied to TCR pairs. A later analysis estimated false discovery rates by permuting HLA or CMV assignments 20 times. In a later analysis, co-occurring TCRs were grouped using DBSCAN, and TCRdist sequence similarity was added for clustering within HLA-allele-positive subsets. Repertoires with fewer than 30,000 or more than 120,000 public chains, plus five repertoires with anomalous nucleotide sharing, were excluded from co-occurrence clustering. TCRdb obtained this table from immuneACCESS and retained in-frame rearrangements with V and J assigned. These tables miss some clones; where compared with another copy, unresolved V genes account for less than half of the shortfall, and the remainder is unexplained. V, J and clone size reflect that table, while D and trimming were determined from the DNA. The sample contains around 90,000 clones, approximately 69% of them found a single time. Over 5% of the sample goes to the ten largest clones.

With regard to this clone: It has no known antigen specificity. No base qualities exist here, and no much larger clone lies one base off it.

The cohort consisted of 650 to 850 healthy bone marrow donors. At the time of sampling, every cohort member was nominally healthy, though immune exposures that went unrecorded were likely present. The donor tested CMV seropositive, placing the donor among the approximately 310 seropositive members of the cohort. A peripheral blood sample was collected from each donor, and TCR beta sequencing was performed on peripheral blood mononuclear cells. Genomic DNA extraction from the blood cell samples was performed with the Qiagen DNeasy Blood Extraction Kit. Sequencing was done on a sample of PBMCs. The clonotype comes from a boy aged 5 to 17 in good health and CMV-seropositive.

In nucleotide form, the sequence is TGTGCCAGCGGACATGCGGCAGGCGCCTGGGGCTACACCTTC. Translated, it reads CASGHAAGAWGYTF. Here the chain combines TRBV2 and TRBJ1-2; 5 matching bases give a weak D call of TRBD1. The CDR3 holds 14 amino acids from the cysteine to the phenylalanine. Here the CDR3 DNA is all that survives: 42 bases in frame from base 1. V loses 8 bases, J loses 8 bases, and the germline ends lie 21 bases apart. CDR1 and CDR2 are read off the germline V gene as SNHLY and FYNNEI.